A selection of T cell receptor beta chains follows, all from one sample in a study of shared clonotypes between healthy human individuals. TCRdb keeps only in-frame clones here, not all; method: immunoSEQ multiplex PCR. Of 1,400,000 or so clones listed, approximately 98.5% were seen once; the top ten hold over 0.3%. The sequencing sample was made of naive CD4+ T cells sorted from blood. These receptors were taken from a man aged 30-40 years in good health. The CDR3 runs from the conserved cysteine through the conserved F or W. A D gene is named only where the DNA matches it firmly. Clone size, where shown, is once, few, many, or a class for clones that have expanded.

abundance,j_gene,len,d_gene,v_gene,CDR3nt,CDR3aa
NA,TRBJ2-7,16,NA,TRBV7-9,TGTGCCAGCAGCTTAGGCAACCCGAGAGCGCACTACGAGCAGTACTTC,CASSLGNPRAHYEQYF
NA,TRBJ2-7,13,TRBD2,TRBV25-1,TGTGCCAGCAGCGGACTAGCAACCTACGAGCAGTACTTC,CASSGLATYEQYF
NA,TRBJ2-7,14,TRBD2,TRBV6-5,TGTGCCAGCAGTTGGACTAGCGGGTCAGACGAGCAGTACTTC,CASSWTSGSDEQYF
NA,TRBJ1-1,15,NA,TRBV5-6,TGTGCCAGCACTTTTATGGGACGGCCGAACACTGAAGCTTTCTTT,CASTFMGRPNTEAFF
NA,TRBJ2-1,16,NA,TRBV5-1,TGCGCCAGCAGCCCAGGTATCGGGGTTTCCTACAATGAGCAGTTCTTC,CASSPGIGVSYNEQFF
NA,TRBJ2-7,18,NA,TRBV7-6,TGTGCCAGCAGCTTGGGGTCGGAAGGGCCTTCAAGCTCCTACGAGCAGTACTTC,CASSLGSEGPSSSYEQYF
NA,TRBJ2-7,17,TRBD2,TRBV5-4,TGTGCCAGCAGCTTGGGTGATCGGACTAGCGGATCCTACGAGCAGTACTTC,CASSLGDRTSGSYEQYF
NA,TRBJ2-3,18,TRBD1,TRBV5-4,TGTGCCAGCAGCCGCCCCGGACAGGGGGCGGGTGGGAAAGATACGCAGTATTTT,CASSRPGQGAGGKDTQYF
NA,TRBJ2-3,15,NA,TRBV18,TGTGCCAGCTCAGGTGGGGGGCTTCGCACAGATACGCAGTATTTT,CASSGGGLRTDTQYF
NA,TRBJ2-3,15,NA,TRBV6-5,TGTGCCAGCAGTTACAGTGGCGCGGATAGTGGTACGCAGTATTTT,CASSYSGADSGTQYF
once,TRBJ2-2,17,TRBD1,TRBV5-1,TGCGCCAGCAGCTCGTACGGACAGGGGGTCCGTACCGGGGAGCTGTTTTTT,CASSSYGQGVRTGELFF
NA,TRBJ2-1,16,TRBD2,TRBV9,TGTGCCAGCAGCGTAGTATGGACTAGTCGATACAATGAGCAGTTCTTC,CASSVVWTSRYNEQFF
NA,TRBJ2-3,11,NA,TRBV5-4,TGTGCCAGCAGCCTCGGAAATACGCAGTATTTT,CASSLGNTQYF
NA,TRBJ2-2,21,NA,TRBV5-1,TGCGCCAGCAGCCGACAGGCAATCAGCGCGGGAGTACGATCGAACACCGGGGAGCTGTTTTTT,CASSRQAISAGVRSNTGELFF
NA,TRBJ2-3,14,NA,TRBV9,TGTGCCAGCAGCGTAGCTGTCGGGGCAAATACGCAGTATTTT,CASSVAVGANTQYF
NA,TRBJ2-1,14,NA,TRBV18,TGTGCCAGCTCACCTATCAGGGCTGAGGATGAGCAGTTCTTC,CASSPIRAEDEQFF
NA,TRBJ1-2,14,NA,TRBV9,TGTGCCAGCAGCGTAGATAGGAATAACTATGGCTACACCTTC,CASSVDRNNYGYTF
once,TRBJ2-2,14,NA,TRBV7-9,TGTGCCAGCAGCTCTACAGGGAAGACCGGGGAGCTGTTTTTT,CASSSTGKTGELFF
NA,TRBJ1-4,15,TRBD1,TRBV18,TGTGCCAGCTCACCGGCAGGGGGCGTCTTGGAAAAACTGTTTTTT,CASSPAGGVLEKLFF
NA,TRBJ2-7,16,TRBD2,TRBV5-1,TGCGCCAGCAGCATGACTAGCGGGAGGCCCTCTTACGAGCAGTACTTC,CASSMTSGRPSYEQYF
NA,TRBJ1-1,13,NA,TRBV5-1,TGCGCCAGCATGGAGGGGTCGAACACTGAAGCTTTCTTT,CASMEGSNTEAFF
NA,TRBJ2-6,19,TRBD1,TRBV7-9,TGTGCCAGCAGCTTAAAAGGTCGTGACAGGGCATCTGGGGCCAACGTCCTGACTTTC,CASSLKGRDRASGANVLTF
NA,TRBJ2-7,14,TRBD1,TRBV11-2,TGTGCCAGCAATAACCAAGGGGGCGGGTACGAGCAGTACTTC,CASNNQGGGYEQYF
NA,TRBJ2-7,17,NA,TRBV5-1,TGCGCCAGCAGCCCCCGGGGCGGACTTCAGAGCTCCTACGAGCAGTACTTC,CASSPRGGLQSSYEQYF
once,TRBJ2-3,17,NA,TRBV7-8,TGTGCCAGCAGCGGTACGTGGGGGAAGGAGGCCACAGATACGCAGTATTTT,CASSGTWGKEATDTQYF
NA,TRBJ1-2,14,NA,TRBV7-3,TGTGCCAGCAGCTTGACCGGGAAGGGGTATGGCTACACCTTC,CASSLTGKGYGYTF
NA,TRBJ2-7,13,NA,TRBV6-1,TGTGCCAGTTATACAGGGTTAGAAGACGAGCAGTACTTC,CASYTGLEDEQYF
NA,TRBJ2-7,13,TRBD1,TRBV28,TGTGCCAGCAGTACCGGACAGGGACGCGTAGGGTACTTC,CASSTGQGRVGYF
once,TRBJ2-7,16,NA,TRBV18,TGTGCCAGCTCACCACCGCCAGGGAAGGGGTCCTACGAGCAGTACTTC,CASSPPPGKGSYEQYF
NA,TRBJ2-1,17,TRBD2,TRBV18,TGTGCCAGCTCGTCCGGGACTAGCGGGAGGGCCCGAAATGAGCAGTTCTTC,CASSSGTSGRARNEQFF
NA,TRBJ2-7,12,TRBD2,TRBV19,TGTGCCAGTAGGGGACTAGCCTACGAGCAGTACTTC,CASRGLAYEQYF
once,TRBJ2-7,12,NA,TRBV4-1,TGCGCCAGCAGCCAAGATTCGGGAAGGCAGTACTTC,CASSQDSGRQYF
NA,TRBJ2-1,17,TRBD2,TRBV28,TGTGCCAGCAGTTCCTGGACTAGCGGGAGGGCGACGAATGAGCAGTTCTTC,CASSSWTSGRATNEQFF
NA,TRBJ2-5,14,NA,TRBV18,TGTGCCAGCTCATTGACAGGAGATGTGGAGACCCAGTACTTC,CASSLTGDVETQYF
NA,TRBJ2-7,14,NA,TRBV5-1,TGCGCCAGCAGTACTACGTCGATCCCCTACGAGCAGTACTTC,CASSTTSIPYEQYF